This T cell receptor beta chain is from a study of cytomegalovirus exposure and HLA in healthy donors. General study points: Investigators reported 150 to 200 TCR beta chains as tied to cytomegalovirus. For most subjects, TCR beta sequences were reported to predict HLA-A and HLA-B alleles with accuracy. Later analysis showed TCR association rates varying by HLA locus, highest for DRB1 and lowest for HLA-C. Three chains linked to CMV were shown in vitro to be specific for CMV antigens.

Regarding this clone: Its matching antigen is unknown.

The PCR contained 60 Vbeta and 13 Jbeta primers. Clones were read by immunoSEQ multiplex PCR, and TCRdb kept only the in-frame ones, dropping some. This table holds about 170,000 clones, 80% to 90% found once. The source is a young woman in good health and CMV-seronegative. Material for sequencing was PBMCs.

The CDR3 protein is CASSYLLAGRQNEQFF. CDR3 nucleotide sequence: TGTGCCAGCAGTTACCTCCTAGCGGGCCGACAAAATGAGCAGTTCTTC. The V and J genes are TRBV6-5 and TRBJ2-1; 8 bases align to TRBD2. The CDR3 covers 16 residues. Per the germline V gene, CDR1 is MNHEY and CDR2 is SVGAGI. Trimming removed 2 bases from V and 7 bases from J; junction bases left unmatched: 10.